The clone carrying this TCR beta chain was observed a few times. The CDR3 contains 16 residues. With V trimmed by 4 bases and J by 4 bases, 9 bases remained unmatched. Germline V CDR1 and CDR2: SEHNR, FQNEAQ (reference sequence). Here immunoSEQ multiplex PCR was the method, and the copy in TCRdb shows in-frame clones only, minus some. Found here are 180,000 or so clones, around four fifths of them singletons; the top ten hold about 6.9%. These data belong to a study of blood T cell repertoires in COVID-19. For the study at large: COVID-19 samples collected from the United States, Italy and Spain covered acute and convalescent phases.

This sequence was found in a human donor with acute or convalescent COVID-19. The donor label of this sample is uncertain. The sample was peripheral blood. The genes are TRBV7-9 and TRBJ2-7; 11 bases align to TRBD2. The CDR3 here is CASSSDTSGSGYEQYF. The CDR3 region has the DNA TGTGCCAGCAGCTCTGACACTAGCGGGAGTGGTTACGAGCAGTACTTC.